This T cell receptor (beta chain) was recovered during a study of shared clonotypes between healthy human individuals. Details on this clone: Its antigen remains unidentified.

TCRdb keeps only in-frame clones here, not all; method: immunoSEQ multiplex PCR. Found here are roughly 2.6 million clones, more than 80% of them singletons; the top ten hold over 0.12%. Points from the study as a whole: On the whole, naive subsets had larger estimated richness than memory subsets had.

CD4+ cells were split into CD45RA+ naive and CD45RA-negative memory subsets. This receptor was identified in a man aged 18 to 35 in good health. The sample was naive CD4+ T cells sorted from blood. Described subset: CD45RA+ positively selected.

The CDR3, as DNA: TGTGCCAGCAGTGGAGAGGGGGTGGGGACCCAGTACTTC. Amino acids: CASSGEGVGTQYF. The V call is TRBV2, the J call TRBJ2-5; D perhaps matches TRBD1 (6 bases). Germline V gene data show CDR1 as SNHLY and CDR2 as FYNNEI. V lost 4 bases, J lost 7 bases, and 13 bases lay in between. This CDR3 spans 13 amino acids.